This record covers a single T cell receptor (beta chain). No antigen is known for it. There are no base qualities to consult, and no much larger clone falls within one base. Different DNA sequences within this sample yield the same CDR3. The sample comes from a study of shared clonotypes between healthy human individuals (dated by TCRdb to 2020 to 2021). Study-wide context: Two women and a few men aged 18 to 49 years were included in the cohort. For each donor, CD4 naive and CD4 memory were each run on three plates, CD8 naive on two plates, and CD8 memory on one plate. To estimate repertoire size and how much clonotype sharing occurs between individuals, the study deeply sequenced the blood TCR repertoires of roughly 5 healthy adults. Different laboratories and diverse techniques were used to prepare libraries and sequence TCR repertoires, to increase sequencing depth and limit assay-specific biases. Leukapheresis yielded between about 0.94 and 9 billion PBMCs per donor.

TCR CDR3 regions were amplified from genomic DNA by multiplex PCR using the deep immunoSEQ assay. Extracted genomic DNA from each cell subset was spread evenly across all wells of several immunoSEQ 96-well plates, with each plate serving as a replicate. Each replicate PCR for sorted subsets received about 220 ng genomic DNA, equal to roughly 30,000 T cell genomes. Purified libraries were quantified with a Qubit 3.0 fluorometer, sized on a Bioanalyzer 2100, and re-quantified with the KAPA Library Quantification kit. A separate single-read 150-cycle Illumina NextSeq 550 flow cell was used to sequence each immunoSEQ 96-well plate. Turning to the authors' computational methods: Because only junctional sequences without quality scores were contained in the immunoSEQ output, filtering matching that applied to full-length reads could not be performed. Sequences were annotated with PyIR, a Python wrapper for IgBLAST v1.9, and V/J genes and CDR3 were assigned using IMGT germline references. Reads were filtered out if the reads had weak V/J assignments (E-value above 1e-6), no CDR3, stop codons, out-of-frame junctions, or ambiguous translated residues. V3J clonotypes were defined by identical inferred V gene, J gene, and CDR3 amino acid sequence. Percentage overlap between repertoires was calculated by dividing the number of shared unique clonotypes by the size of the smaller repertoire. Richness of each repertoire was evaluated using RTK rarefaction, the Chao1 estimator, and Recon v2.1 estimates of unobserved clonotypes. OLGA was used to compute generation probabilities for all TCRbeta clonotypes that the gDNA method yielded from a few donors. The immuneACCESS repertoire file appears here via TCRdb, limited to in-frame rearrangements. These files lack a portion of the clones; in checked studies, under half of the deficit traces to unresolved V genes, and the cause of the others is not known. Clone size and V and J calls were adopted from that table, with D and trimming inferred from the DNA. The table for this sample lists approximately 2.5 million clones; more than 90% of them were counted only once. Over 0.12% of the sample belongs to the ten largest clones.

Healthy HIV-negative adults with no recently reported acute infections or vaccinations were included as donors. Every donor was a Caucasian adult living in Nashville, Tennessee, USA. Magnetic negative selection was used to enrich CD4+ T cells, after which naive cells were positively selected on CD45RA and the negative fraction became the memory subset. Blood was collected by leukapheresis, and PBMCs were isolated by Ficoll-Histopaque density gradient centrifugation and then cryopreserved in liquid nitrogen vapor phase. Analytical flow cytometry was used to check the purity and quantity of each magnetically sorted T cell population. Genomic DNA was isolated from every sorted fraction and measured by UV absorbance on a Nanodrop 2000c. Including cysteine and phenylalanine, the CDR3 has 13 amino acids. Just CDR3 DNA is preserved here, 39 bases in frame from base 1. The germline V gene (reference sequence) specifies GTSNPN as CDR1 and SVGIG as CDR2. V has 1 base trimmed and J has 4 bases trimmed; junction bases matching no gene number 3.

What the research found in general, with its limitations: Across a handful of donors, about 5% of naive CD4, roughly 3.3% of naive CD8, approximately 2.5% of memory CD4, and approximately 0.4% of memory CD8 clonotypes were shared. The genetic and exposure-history diversity represented was limited by the small number of donors. Sampling was restricted to blood, and TCR repertoires in tissues likely differ from the TCR repertoires found in blood. Clonotypes shared by all four sorted-subset donors showed higher generation probabilities than non-shared clonotypes. Incomplete sequencing was indicated by rarefaction of sorted-subset datasets, despite the large sequencing depth. Pairwise subsampling indicated that sequencing depth was expected to affect the degree of clonotype sharing among donors. Larger estimated clonotype richness was generally found for naive subsets than for memory subsets.

The clonotype comes from a man between 18 and 29 years old in good health. The rearrangement combines TRBV30 with TRBJ2-5, with TRBD1 matching 7 junction bases. The sequencing input was naive CD4+ T cells sorted from blood. In light of the paper, this sample's cell subset or site label describes: CD45RA+ positively selected. The DNA is TGTGCCTGGAGTGCAGGGGGTAGAGAGACCCAGTACTTC. This sequence encodes CAWSAGGRETQYF.